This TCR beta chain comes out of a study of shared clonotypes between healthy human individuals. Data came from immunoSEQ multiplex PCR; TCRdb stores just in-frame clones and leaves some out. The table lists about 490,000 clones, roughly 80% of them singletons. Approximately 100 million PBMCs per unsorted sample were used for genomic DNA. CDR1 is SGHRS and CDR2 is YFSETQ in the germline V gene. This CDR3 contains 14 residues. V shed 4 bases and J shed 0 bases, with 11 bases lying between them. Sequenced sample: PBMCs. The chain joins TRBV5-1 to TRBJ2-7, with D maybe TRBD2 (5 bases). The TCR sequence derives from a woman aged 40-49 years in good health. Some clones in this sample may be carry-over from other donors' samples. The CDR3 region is CASSTGLNSYEQYF. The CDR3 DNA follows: TGCGCCAGCAGCACCGGACTTAACTCCTACGAGCAGTACTTC.